This T cell receptor beta chain emerged from a study of neurological immune-mediated disorders. Study observations and caveats: Because no CDR3 amino acid sequences were shared across subjects by expanded clones, private repertoires were suggested in all groups. Healthy controls had more TCR clonal expansion than multiple sclerosis, which showed the least, whereas HTLV-1-associated myelopathy showed the most.

Many counts were recorded for this clonotype. Its antigen is unidentified. The cDNA was synthesized by 5'RACE incorporating 10-nucleotide random UMIs. Over 200 million TCR-beta sequences (from 15-18 subjects) were yielded by each sequencing run. A single record per CDR3 protein comes from TCRdb applying MiXCR to the 5' RACE reads. In the table there are 30,000 to 40,000 distinct CDR3 sequences, 11% of which are singletons. Time point defined: technical triplicate 1. The CDR3 is made up of 12 amino acids. V shed 6 bases and J shed 3 bases, with 8 bases lying between them. From germline, CDR1 is MNHNY and CDR2 SVGAGI (reference sequence).

The receptor was isolated from a man between 60 and 75 years old with HTLV-1-associated myelopathy (HAM/TSP). The rearrangement uses TRBV6-6 and TRBJ1-1; no clear D gene. Sequencing input: PBMCs. The CDR3 is CASSPVDTEAFF. Here the CDR3 DNA reads TGTGCCAGCAGCCCCGTCGACACTGAAGCTTTCTTT.